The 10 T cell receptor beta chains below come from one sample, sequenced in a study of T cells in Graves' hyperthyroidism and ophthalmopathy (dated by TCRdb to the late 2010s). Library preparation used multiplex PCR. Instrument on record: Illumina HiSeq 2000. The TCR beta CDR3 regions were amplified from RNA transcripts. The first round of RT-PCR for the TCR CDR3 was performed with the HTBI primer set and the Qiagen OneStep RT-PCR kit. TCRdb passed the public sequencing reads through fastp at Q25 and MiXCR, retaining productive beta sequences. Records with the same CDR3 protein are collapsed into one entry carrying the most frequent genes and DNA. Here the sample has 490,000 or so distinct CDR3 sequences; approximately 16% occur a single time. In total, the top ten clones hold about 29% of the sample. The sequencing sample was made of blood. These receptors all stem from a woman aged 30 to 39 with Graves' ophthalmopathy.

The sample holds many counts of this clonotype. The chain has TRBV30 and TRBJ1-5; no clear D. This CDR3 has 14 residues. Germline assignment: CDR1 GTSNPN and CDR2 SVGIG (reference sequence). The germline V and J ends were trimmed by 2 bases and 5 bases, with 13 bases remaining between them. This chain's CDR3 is CAWSLGRPDQPQHF. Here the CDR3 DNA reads TGTGCCTGGAGTCTCGGAAGGCCCGATCAGCCCCAGCATTTT. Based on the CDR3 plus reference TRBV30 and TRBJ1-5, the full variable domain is SQTIHQWPATLVQPVGSPLSLECTVEGTSNPNLYWYRQAAGRGLQLLFYSVGIGQISSEVPQNLSASRPQDRQFILSSKKLLLSDSGFYLCAWSLGRPDQPQHFGDGTRLSIL.

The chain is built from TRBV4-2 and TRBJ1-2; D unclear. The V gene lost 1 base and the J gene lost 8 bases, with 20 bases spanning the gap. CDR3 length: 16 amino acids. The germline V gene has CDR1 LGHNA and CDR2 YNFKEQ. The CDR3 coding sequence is TGTGCCAGCAGCCAAGCAAGCAGTAATTCCGAGGACGGCTACACCTTC. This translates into CASSQASSNSEDGYTF.

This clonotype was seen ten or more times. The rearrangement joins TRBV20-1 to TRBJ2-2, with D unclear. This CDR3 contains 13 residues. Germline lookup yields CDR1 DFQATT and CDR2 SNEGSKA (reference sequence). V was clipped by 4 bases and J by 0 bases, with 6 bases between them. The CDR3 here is CSAISANTGELFF. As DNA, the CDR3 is TGCAGTGCTATTTCGGCGAACACCGGGGAGCTGTTTTTT.

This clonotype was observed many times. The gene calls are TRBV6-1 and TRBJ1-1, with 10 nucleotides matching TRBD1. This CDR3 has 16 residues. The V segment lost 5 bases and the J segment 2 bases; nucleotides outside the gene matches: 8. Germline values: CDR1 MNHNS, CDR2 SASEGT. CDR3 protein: CASSYSGTGVNTEAFF. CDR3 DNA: TGTGCCAGCAGTTATTCCGGGACAGGGGTTAACACTGAAGCTTTCTTT.

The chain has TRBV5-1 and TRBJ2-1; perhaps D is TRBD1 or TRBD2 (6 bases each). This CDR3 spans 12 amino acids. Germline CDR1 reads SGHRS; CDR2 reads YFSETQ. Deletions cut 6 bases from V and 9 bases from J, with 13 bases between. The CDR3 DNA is TGCGCCAGCAAGTCGGGGGCGGGTGAGCAGTTCTTC. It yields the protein CASKSGAGEQFF.

The DNA for the CDR3 is TGTGCCAGCAGATCCCTGCTCACTAGCGGGACATACAATGAGCAGTTCTTC. Translation: CASRSLLTSGTYNEQFF. V and J are TRBV12-3 or TRBV12-4 and TRBJ2-1, with TRBD2 identical over 10 bases. This CDR3 contains 17 residues. V was clipped by 6 bases and J by 4 bases; unmatched bases: 12.

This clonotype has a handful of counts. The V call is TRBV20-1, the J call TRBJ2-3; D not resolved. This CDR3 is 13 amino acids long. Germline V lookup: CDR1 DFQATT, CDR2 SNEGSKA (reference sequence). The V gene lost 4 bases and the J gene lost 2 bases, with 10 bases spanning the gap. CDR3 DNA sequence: TGCAGTGCTAAGGGCAGGTACACAGATACGCAGTATTTT. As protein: CSAKGRYTDTQYF.

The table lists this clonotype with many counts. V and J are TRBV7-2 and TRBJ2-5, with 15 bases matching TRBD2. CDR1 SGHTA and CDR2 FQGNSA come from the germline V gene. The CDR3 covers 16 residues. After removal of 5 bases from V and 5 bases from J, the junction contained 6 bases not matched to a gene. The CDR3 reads CASSIGLAGGRETQYF. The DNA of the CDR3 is TGTGCCAGCAGCATAGGACTAGCGGGAGGGAGGGAGACCCAGTACTTC.

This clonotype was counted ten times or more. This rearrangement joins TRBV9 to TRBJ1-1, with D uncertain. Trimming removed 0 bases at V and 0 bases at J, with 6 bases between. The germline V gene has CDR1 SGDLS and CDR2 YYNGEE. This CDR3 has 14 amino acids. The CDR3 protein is CASSVERLNTEAFF. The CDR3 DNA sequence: TGTGCCAGCAGCGTAGAGCGGCTGAACACTGAAGCTTTCTTT.

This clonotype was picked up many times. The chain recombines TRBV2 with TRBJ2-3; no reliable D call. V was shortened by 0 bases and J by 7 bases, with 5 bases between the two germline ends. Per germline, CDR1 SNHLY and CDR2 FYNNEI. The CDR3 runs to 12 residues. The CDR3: CASSEAWYTQYF. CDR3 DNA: TGTGCCAGCAGTGAAGCATGGTATACGCAGTATTTT.